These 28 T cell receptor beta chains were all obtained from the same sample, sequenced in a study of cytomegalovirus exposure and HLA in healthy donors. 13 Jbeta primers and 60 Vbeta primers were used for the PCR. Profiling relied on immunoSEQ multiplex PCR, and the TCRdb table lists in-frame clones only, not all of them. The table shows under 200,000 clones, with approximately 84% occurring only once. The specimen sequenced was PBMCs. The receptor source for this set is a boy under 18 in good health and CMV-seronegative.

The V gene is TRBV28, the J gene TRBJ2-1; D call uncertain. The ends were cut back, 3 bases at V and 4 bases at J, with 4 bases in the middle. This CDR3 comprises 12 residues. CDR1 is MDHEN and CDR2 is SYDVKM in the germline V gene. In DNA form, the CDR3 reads TGTGCCAGCAGTTTCAGATACAATGAGCAGTTCTTC. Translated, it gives CASSFRYNEQFF.

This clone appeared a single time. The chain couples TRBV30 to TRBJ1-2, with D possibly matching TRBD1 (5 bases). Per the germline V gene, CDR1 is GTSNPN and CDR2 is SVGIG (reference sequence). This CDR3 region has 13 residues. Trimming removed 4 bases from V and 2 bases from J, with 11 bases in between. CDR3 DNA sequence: TGTGCCTGGACCCCGACAGTGAACTATGGCTACACCTTC. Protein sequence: CAWTPTVNYGYTF.

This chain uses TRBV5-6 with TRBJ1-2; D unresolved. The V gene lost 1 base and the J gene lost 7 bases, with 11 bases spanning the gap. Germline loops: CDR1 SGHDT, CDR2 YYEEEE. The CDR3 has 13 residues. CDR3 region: CASSLMRRFGYTF. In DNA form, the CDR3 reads TGTGCCAGCAGCTTGATGAGGCGGTTTGGCTACACCTTC.

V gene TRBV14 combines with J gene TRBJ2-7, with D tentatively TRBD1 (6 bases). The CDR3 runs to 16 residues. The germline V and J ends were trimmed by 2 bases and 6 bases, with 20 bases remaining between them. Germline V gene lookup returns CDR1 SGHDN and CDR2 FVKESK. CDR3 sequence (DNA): TGTGCCAGCAGCCAATCACTACAGGGTCACCGACGCGAGCAGTACTTC. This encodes CASSQSLQGHRREQYF.

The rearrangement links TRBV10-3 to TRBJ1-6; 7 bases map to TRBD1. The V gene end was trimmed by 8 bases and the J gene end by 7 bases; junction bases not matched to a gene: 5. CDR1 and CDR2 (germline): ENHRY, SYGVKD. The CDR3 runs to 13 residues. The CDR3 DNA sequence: TGTGCCATCGCGGGACAGAAAAATTCACCCCTCCACTTT. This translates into CAIAGQKNSPLHF.

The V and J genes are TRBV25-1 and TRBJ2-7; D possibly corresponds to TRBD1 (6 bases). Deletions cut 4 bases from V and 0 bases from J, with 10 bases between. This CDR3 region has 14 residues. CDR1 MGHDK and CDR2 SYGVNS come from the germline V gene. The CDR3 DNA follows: TGTGCCAGCAGTGGAACAGGGTTCTCCTACGAGCAGTACTTC. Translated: CASSGTGFSYEQYF.

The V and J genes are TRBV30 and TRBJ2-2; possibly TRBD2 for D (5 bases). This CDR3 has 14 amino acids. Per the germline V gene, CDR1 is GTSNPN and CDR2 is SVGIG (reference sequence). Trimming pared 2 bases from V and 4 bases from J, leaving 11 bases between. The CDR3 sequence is CAWSWETSTGELFF. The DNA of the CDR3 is TGTGCCTGGAGTTGGGAGACAAGCACCGGGGAGCTGTTTTTT.

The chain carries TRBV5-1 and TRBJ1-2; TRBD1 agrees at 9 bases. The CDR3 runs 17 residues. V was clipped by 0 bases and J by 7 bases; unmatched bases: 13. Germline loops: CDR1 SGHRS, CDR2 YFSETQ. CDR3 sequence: CASSLVPTGTGMSGYTF. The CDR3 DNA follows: TGCGCCAGCAGCTTGGTACCTACTGGGACAGGGATGAGTGGCTACACCTTC. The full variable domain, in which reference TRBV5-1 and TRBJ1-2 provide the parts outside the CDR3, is KAGVTQTPRYLIKTRGQQVTLSCSPISGHRSVSWYQQTPGQGLQFLFEYFSETQRNKGNFPGRFSGRQFSNSRSEMNVSTLELGDSALYLCASSLVPTGTGMSGYTFGSGTRLTVV.

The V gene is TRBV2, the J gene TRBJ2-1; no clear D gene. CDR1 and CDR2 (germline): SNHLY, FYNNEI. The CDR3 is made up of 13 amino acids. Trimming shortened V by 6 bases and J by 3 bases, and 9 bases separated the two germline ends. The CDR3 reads CASRVAVYNEQFF. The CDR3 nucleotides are TGTGCCAGCAGAGTGGCCGTCTACAATGAGCAGTTCTTC.

In DNA form, the CDR3 reads TGTGCCAGCAGCCCCTGGGACAGCCTCGACTCTGGAAACACCATATATTTT. It is translated as CASSPWDSLDSGNTIYF. The rearrangement joins TRBV7-9 to TRBJ1-3; 7 bases are a match to TRBD1. V trimming: 5 bases; J trimming: 0 bases; junction bases outside the gene matches: 10. The CDR3 totals 17 residues. The germline V gene has CDR1 SEHNR and CDR2 FQNEAQ (reference sequence).

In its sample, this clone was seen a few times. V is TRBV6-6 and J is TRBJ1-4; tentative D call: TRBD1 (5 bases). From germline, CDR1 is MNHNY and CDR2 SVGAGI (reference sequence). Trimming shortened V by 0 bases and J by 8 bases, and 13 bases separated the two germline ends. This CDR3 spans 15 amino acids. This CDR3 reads CASSYSEGPREKLFF. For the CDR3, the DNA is TGTGCCAGCAGTTACTCGGAGGGGCCTCGGGAAAAACTGTTTTTT.

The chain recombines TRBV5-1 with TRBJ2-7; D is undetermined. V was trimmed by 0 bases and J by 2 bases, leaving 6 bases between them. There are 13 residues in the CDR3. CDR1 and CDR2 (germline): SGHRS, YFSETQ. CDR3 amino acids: CASSLVEPYEQYF. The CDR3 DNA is TGCGCCAGCAGCTTGGTGGAGCCCTACGAGCAGTACTTC.

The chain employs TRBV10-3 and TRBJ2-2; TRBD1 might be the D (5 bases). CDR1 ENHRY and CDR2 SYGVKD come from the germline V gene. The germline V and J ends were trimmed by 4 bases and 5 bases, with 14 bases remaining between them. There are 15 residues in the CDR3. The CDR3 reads CAISARGAWTGELFF. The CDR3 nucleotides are TGTGCCATCAGTGCAAGGGGCGCGTGGACCGGGGAGCTGTTTTTT.

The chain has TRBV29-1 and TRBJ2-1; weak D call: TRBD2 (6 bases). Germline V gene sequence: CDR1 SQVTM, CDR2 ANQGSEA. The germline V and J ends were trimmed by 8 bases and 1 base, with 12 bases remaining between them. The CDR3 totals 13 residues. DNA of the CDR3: TGCAGCATGTTTGGGGGGTCCTACAATGAGCAGTTCTTC. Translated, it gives CSMFGGSYNEQFF.

Written as DNA, the CDR3 is TGTGCCAGCGTCGGCCCCAGGGCCAAGGAAAAACTGTTTTTT. The encoded protein is CASVGPRAKEKLFF. The chain is built from TRBV7-9 and TRBJ1-4, with TRBD1 as a possible D gene (5 bases). The germline V gene has CDR1 SEHNR and CDR2 FQNEAQ (reference sequence). The germline V and J ends were trimmed by 8 bases and 8 bases, with 18 bases remaining between them. The CDR3 runs 14 residues.

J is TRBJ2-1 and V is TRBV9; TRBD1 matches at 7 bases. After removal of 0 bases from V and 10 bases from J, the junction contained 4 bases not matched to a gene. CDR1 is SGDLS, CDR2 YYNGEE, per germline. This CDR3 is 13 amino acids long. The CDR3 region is CASSVGGGNEQFF. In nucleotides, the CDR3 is TGTGCCAGCAGCGTAGGAGGGGGCAACGAGCAGTTCTTC.

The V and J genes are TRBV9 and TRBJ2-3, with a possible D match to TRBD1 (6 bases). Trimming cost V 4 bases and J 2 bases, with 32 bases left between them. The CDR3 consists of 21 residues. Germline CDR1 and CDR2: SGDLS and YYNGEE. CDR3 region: CASSLVDQQVYRGHDTDTQYF. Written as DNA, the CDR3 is TGTGCCAGCAGCCTCGTAGATCAACAGGTCTACCGGGGACACGACACAGATACGCAGTATTTT.

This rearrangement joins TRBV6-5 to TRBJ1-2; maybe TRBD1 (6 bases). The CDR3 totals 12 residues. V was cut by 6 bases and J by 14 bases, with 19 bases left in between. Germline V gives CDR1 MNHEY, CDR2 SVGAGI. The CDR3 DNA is TGTGCCAGCAGGTCCTTGGGGGGGCAGGGAACCTTC. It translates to CASRSLGGQGTF.

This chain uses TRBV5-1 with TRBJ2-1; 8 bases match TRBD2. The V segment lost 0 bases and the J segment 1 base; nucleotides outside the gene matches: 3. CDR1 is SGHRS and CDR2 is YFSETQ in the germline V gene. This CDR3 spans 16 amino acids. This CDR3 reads CASSLGGGGSYNEQFF. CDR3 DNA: TGCGCCAGCAGCTTGGGCGGCGGGGGGTCCTACAATGAGCAGTTCTTC.

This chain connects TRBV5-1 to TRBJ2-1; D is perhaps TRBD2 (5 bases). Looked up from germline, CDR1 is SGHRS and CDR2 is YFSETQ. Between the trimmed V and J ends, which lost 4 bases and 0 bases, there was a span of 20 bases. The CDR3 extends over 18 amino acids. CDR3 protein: CASSPVRDKLSSYNEQFF. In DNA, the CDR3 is TGCGCCAGCAGCCCGGTTCGGGATAAGCTTTCCTCCTACAATGAGCAGTTCTTC.

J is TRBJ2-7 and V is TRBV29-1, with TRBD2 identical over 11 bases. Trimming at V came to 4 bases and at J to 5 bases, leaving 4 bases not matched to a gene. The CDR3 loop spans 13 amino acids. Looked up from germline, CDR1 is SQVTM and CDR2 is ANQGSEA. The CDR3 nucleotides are TGCAGCGTTGTTAGCGGGAGGGCCAACGAGCAGTACTTC. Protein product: CSVVSGRANEQYF.

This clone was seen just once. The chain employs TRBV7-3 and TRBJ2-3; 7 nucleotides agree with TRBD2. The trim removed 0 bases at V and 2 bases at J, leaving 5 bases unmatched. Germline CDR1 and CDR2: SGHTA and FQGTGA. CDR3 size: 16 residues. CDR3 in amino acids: CASSLTGRGYTDTQYF. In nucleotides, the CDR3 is TGTGCCAGCAGCTTAACGGGGCGGGGGTACACAGATACGCAGTATTTT.

Written as DNA, the CDR3 is TGTGCCAGCATTAGACTAGCGGGAGGCCCCGACGAGCAGTACTTC. Translated, it gives CASIRLAGGPDEQYF. The genes are TRBV6-1 and TRBJ2-7; 13 bases are shared with TRBD2. Germline CDR1 and CDR2: MNHNS and SASEGT. Trimming took 7 bases from V and 5 from J; bases not matched to a gene: 8. The CDR3 covers 15 residues.

CDR3: CASSQAVLAGGPGTDTQYF. The DNA for the CDR3 is TGCGCCAGCAGCCAGGCTGTACTAGCGGGAGGGCCGGGCACAGATACGCAGTATTTT. The genes are TRBV4-1 and TRBJ2-3, with 13 bases matching TRBD2. Germline values: CDR1 MGHRA, CDR2 YSYEKL. V trimming: 3 bases; J trimming: 1 base; junction bases outside the gene matches: 10. This CDR3 comprises 19 residues.

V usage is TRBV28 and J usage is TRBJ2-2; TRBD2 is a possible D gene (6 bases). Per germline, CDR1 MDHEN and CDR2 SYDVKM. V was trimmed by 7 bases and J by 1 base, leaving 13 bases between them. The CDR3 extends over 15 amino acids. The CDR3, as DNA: TGTGCCAGCAAAGGCGGGACCATGAACACCGGGGAGCTGTTTTTT. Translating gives CASKGGTMNTGELFF. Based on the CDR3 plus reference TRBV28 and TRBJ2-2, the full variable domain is DVKVTQSSRYLVKRTGEKVFLECVQDMDHENMFWYRQDPGLGLRLIYFSYDVKMKEKGDIPEGYSVSREKKERFSLILESASTNQTSMYLCASKGGTMNTGELFFGEGSRLTVL.

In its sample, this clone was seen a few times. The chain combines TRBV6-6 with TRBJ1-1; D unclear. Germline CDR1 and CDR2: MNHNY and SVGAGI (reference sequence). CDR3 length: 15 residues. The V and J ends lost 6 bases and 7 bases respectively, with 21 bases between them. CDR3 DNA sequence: TGTGCCAGCAGATCACTCATTTCCGCGGTGAATGAAGCTTTCTTT. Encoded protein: CASRSLISAVNEAFF.

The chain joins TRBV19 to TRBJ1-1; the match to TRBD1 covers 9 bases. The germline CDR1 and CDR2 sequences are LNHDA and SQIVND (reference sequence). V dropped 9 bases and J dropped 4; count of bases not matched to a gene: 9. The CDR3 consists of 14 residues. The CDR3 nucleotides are TGTGCCAGCAGCAGGGACAGGGTTATCACTGAAGCTTTCTTT. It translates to CASSRDRVITEAFF.

This CDR3 reads CASSSRDFTGELFF. CDR3 coding DNA: TGTGCCAGCAGTTCCAGGGACTTCACCGGGGAGCTGTTTTTT. V usage is TRBV28 and J usage is TRBJ2-2; perhaps TRBD2 as D (6 bases). The ends were cut back, 4 bases at V and 4 bases at J, with 10 bases in the middle. The germline gives CDR1 MDHEN, CDR2 SYDVKM. This CDR3 has 14 amino acids.